The 9 T cell receptor beta chains given below trace back to one sample, sequenced in a study of blood T cell repertoires in COVID-19. Some clones are missing from TCRdb's copy, which holds only in-frame ones; the method was immunoSEQ multiplex PCR. The sample has approximately 360,000 clones; 89% are singletons. Sequenced input: peripheral blood. The receptors shown here come from a man in his forties with acute or convalescent COVID-19.

The CDR3 DNA reads TGTGCCAGCAGCTTGGCAAATTCCTATGGCTACACCTTC. As protein: CASSLANSYGYTF. The gene calls are TRBV7-9 and TRBJ1-2; D not certain. The V gene lost 3 bases and the J gene lost 4 bases, with 9 bases spanning the gap. The CDR3 runs 13 residues. Germline values: CDR1 SEHNR, CDR2 FQNEAQ (reference sequence). The whole variable domain, remainder taken from reference TRBV7-9 and TRBJ1-2, is DTGVSQNPRHKITKRGQNVTFRCDPISEHNRLYWYRQTLGQGPEFLTYFQNEAQLEKSRLLSDRFSAERPKGSFSTLEIQRTEQGDSAMYLCASSLANSYGYTFGSGTRLTVV.

V is TRBV27 and J is TRBJ2-7; TRBD1 aligns across 7 bases. CDR1 and CDR2 from the germline V gene are MNHEY and SMNVEV (reference sequence). V lost 5 bases and J lost 1; bases outside the gene matches: 5. The CDR3 contains 14 residues. CDR3 sequence (DNA): TGTGCCAGCAGTATCCGACAGGGATCCTACGAGCAGTACTTC. Protein: CASSIRQGSYEQYF.

This rearrangement joins TRBV13 to TRBJ2-1, with a weak D call TRBD1 (6 bases). CDR1 is PRHDT and CDR2 is FYEKMQ in the germline V gene (reference sequence). The germline V and J ends were trimmed by 5 bases and 2 bases, with 13 bases remaining between them. This CDR3 region has 15 residues. The CDR3 sequence: CASSQQGRPYNEQFF. Here the CDR3 DNA reads TGTGCCAGCAGCCAACAGGGACGGCCCTACAATGAGCAGTTCTTC.

CDR3 amino acids: CASSPDRGYDGYTF. CDR3 DNA sequence: TGCGCCAGCAGCCCCGACAGGGGATACGATGGCTACACCTTC. The chain employs TRBV5-1 and TRBJ1-2; 8 bases are shared with TRBD1. The germline CDR1 and CDR2 sequences are SGHRS and YFSETQ. The CDR3 covers 14 residues. V lost 4 bases to trimming and J lost 6 bases; unmatched junction nucleotides: 8.

The chain uses TRBV6-6 and TRBJ2-7; 8 positions match TRBD1. V was clipped by 6 bases and J by 1 base; unmatched bases: 8. This CDR3 is 15 amino acids long. The germline V gene encodes CDR1 MNHNY and CDR2 SVGAGI (reference sequence). As DNA, the CDR3 is TGTGCCAGCAGACTCGGGGACAGGCGATCCTACGAGCAGTACTTC. It encodes CASRLGDRRSYEQYF.

The gene calls are TRBV18 and TRBJ2-7; 9 bases are a match to TRBD1. The V gene's germline CDR1 is KGHSH and CDR2 LQKENI. This CDR3 comprises 14 residues. J gave up 5 bases and V 3 bases, and 5 bases lay outside the gene matches. CDR3 DNA: TGTGCCAGCTCACCCGGGACAGGGTACGACGAGCAGTACTTC. Its protein is CASSPGTGYDEQYF.

This clone came up once. The rearrangement links TRBV7-2 to TRBJ1-5, with 9 bases fitting TRBD1. Germline V CDR1 and CDR2: SGHTA, FQGNSA. This CDR3 has 16 residues. Trimming at V came to 5 bases and at J to 7 bases, leaving 12 bases not matched to a gene. CDR3 DNA sequence: TGTGCCAGCAGCACCGGGACAGGGCGGAGTGGGCAGCCCCAGCATTTT. Translated: CASSTGTGRSGQPQHF.

The J gene is TRBJ1-3, the V gene TRBV28; D is possibly TRBD1 (5 bases). The CDR3 is 17 residues long. V gave up 5 bases and J gave up 0 bases, with 17 bases separating them. Per the germline V gene, CDR1 is MDHEN and CDR2 is SYDVKM. CDR3 DNA: TGTGCCAGCAGTCCCCGCAGGCGGGGGGACTCTGGAAACACCATATATTTT. This translates into CASSPRRRGDSGNTIYF.

The gene calls are TRBV29-1 and TRBJ2-3, with D possibly TRBD2 on 6 matching bases. This CDR3 has 13 amino acids. Trimming removed 5 bases from V and 1 base from J, with 10 bases in between. The V gene's germline CDR1 is SQVTM and CDR2 ANQGSEA. The CDR3 nucleotides are TGCAGCGTTCGGTGGGGGGGCACAGATACGCAGTATTTT. Its translation: CSVRWGGTDTQYF.